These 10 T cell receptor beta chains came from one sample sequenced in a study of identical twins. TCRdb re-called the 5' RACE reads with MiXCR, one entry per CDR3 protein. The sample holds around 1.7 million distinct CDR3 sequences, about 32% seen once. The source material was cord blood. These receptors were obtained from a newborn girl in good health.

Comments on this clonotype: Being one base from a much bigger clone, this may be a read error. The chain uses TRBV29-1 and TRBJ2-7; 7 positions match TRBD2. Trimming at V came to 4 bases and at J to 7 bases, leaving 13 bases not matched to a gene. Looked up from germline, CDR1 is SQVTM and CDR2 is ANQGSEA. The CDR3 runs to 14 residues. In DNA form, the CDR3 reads TGCAGCGTTGTATTTGGGAGGGCCATCAATGAGCAGTACTTC. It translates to CSVVFGRAINEQYF.

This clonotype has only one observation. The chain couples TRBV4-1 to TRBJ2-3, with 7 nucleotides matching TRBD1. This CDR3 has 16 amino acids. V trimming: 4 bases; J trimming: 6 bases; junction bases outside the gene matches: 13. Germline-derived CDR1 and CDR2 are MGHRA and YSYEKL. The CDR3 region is CASSLINRGSTDTQYF. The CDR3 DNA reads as TGCGCCAGCAGCCTAATCAACAGGGGTTCCACGGATACGCAGTATTTT.

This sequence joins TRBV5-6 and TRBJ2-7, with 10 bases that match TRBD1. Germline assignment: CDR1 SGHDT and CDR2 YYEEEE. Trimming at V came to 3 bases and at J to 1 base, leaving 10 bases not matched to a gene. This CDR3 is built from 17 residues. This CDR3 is CASSSLGWGQGSYEQYF. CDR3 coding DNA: TGTGCCAGCAGCTCTCTCGGATGGGGACAGGGGTCCTACGAGCAGTACTTC.

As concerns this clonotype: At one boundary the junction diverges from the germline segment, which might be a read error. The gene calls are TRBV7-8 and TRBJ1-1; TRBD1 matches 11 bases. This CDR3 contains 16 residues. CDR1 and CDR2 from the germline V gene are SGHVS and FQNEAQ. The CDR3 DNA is TGTGCCAGCAGTCCTAGGCCGGGACAGGGGGTCACTGAAACTTTCTTT. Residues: CASSPRPGQGVTETFF.

CDR3 DNA sequence: TGCAGTGCTAGTATCCCTAGCGGGGGAGTATACAATGAGCAGTTCTTC. It codes for CSASIPSGGVYNEQFF. V is TRBV20-1 and J is TRBJ2-1; 10 positions agree with TRBD2. The length of the CDR3 is 16 residues. Germline loops: CDR1 DFQATT, CDR2 SNEGSKA (reference sequence). With 3 bases clipped from V and 4 bases from J, the junction kept 9 bases outside the gene matches.

CDR3 DNA sequence: TGTGCCAGCAGTTTAATCGCGTCATACACAGATACGCAGTATTTT. Translating gives CASSLIASYTDTQYF. The gene calls are TRBV12-3 or TRBV12-4 and TRBJ2-3; D is uncertain. The CDR3 is made up of 15 amino acids. V was trimmed by 2 bases and J by 2 bases, leaving 11 bases between them.

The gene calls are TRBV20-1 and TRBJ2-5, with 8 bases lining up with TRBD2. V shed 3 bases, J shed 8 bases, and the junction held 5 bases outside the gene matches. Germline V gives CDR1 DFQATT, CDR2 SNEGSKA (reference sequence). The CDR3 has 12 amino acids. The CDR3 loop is CSASPGLATQYF. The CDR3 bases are TGCAGTGCTAGCCCAGGACTAGCTACCCAGTACTTC.

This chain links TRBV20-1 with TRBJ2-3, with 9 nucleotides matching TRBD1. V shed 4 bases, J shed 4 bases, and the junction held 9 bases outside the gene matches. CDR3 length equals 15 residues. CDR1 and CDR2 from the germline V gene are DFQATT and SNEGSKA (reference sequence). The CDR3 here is CSATFRDRAADTQYF. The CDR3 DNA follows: TGCAGTGCTACCTTCCGGGACAGGGCAGCAGATACGCAGTATTTT.

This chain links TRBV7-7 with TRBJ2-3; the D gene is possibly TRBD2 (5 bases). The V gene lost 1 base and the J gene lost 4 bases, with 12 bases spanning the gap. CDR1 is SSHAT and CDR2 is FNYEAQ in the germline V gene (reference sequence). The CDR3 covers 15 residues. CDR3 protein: CASSLGAGKADTQYF. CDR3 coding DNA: TGTGCCAGCAGCTTAGGGGCGGGTAAGGCAGATACGCAGTATTTT.

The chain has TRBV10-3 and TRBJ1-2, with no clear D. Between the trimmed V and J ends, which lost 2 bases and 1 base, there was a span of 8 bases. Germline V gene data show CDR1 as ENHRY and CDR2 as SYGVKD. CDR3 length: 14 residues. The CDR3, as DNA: TGTGCCATCAGTGAGGGTACGGTTAACTATGGCTACACCTTC. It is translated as CAISEGTVNYGYTF.